Sequencing of this T cell receptor (beta chain) was carried out in a study of Graves' ophthalmopathy and Graves' hyperthyroidism. Study findings and constraints: Most thyroid-expanded clonotypes exceeding 0.001 frequency were also found in blood. A classifier, a 13-signature model, separated ophthalmopathy from stable hyperthyroidism with approximately 88% sensitivity and around 83% specificity.

Diagnosis relied on clinical symptoms, serum thyroxine, TRAb, thyroid ultrasound and orbital computed tomography. With 2 bases removed from V and 0 bases from J, the gap between germline ends came to 9 bases. The CDR3 has 15 residues. CDR1 SGHDT and CDR2 YYEEEE come from the germline V gene. This clonotype was detected many times. Its antigen is not known. Amplification of TCR beta CDR3 regions used RNA transcripts. Scientists carried out first-round RT-PCR using HTBI primers and then a second-round multiplex PCR. TCRdb processed the multiplex PCR reads anew with MiXCR; each CDR3 protein has one entry. The repertoire includes almost 400,000 distinct CDR3 sequences, 15% to 20% of them detected once, and 1.6% sits in the top ten.

The sample was peripheral blood. This chain connects TRBV5-6 to TRBJ1-5; D unresolved. This receptor was obtained from a woman between 18 and 30 years old with Graves' ophthalmopathy. This CDR3 is CASSFRRHSNQPQHF. CDR3 sequence (DNA): TGTGCCAGCAGCTTCCGACGGCATAGCAATCAGCCCCAGCATTTT.